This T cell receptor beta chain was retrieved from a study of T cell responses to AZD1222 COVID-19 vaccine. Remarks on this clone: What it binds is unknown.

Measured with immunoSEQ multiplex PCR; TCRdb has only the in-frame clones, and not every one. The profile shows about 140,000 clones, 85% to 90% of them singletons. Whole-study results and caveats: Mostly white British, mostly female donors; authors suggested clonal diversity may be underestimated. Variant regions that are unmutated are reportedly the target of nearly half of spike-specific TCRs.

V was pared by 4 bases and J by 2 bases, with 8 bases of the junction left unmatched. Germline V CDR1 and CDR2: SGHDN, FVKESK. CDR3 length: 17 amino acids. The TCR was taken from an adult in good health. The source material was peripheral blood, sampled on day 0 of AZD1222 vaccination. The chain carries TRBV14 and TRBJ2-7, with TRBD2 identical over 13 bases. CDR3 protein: CASSRSRGLAGAYEQYF. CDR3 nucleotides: TGTGCCAGCAGCCGCAGCCGAGGACTAGCGGGAGCCTACGAGCAGTACTTC.